Following are 25 T cell receptor beta chains from one sample sequenced in a study of cytomegalovirus exposure and HLA in healthy donors. Primers: 60 Vbeta forward and 13 Jbeta reverse. Only in-frame clones appear in the TCRdb table, and some are missing; sequencing was by immunoSEQ multiplex PCR. Of under 200,000 clones listed, roughly 79% are singletons. Sequencing input: PBMCs. These receptors were obtained from a male donor in good health and CMV-seropositive.

The rearrangement uses TRBV5-6 and TRBJ2-5, with D perhaps matching TRBD2 (6 bases). V gave up 2 bases and J gave up 4 bases, with 15 bases separating them. Germline CDR1 SGHDT, CDR2 YYEEEE. The CDR3 runs 15 residues. Here the CDR3 reads CASSLPGLAPETQYF. CDR3 in DNA: TGTGCCAGCAGCTTACCGGGACTCGCTCCAGAGACCCAGTACTTC.

The chain has TRBV11-2 and TRBJ2-7; perhaps TRBD1 as D (6 bases). Looked up from germline, CDR1 is SGHAT and CDR2 is FQNNGV. Deletions cut 1 base from V and 1 base from J, with 11 bases between. CDR3 length equals 15 residues. Here the CDR3 reads CASSLGGLGSYEQYF. CDR3 sequence (DNA): TGTGCCAGCAGCTTAGGGGGGCTAGGGTCCTACGAGCAGTACTTC.

The rearrangement uses TRBV6-5 and TRBJ1-1; 8 nucleotides agree with TRBD1. The CDR3 is made up of 15 amino acids. The V segment lost 4 bases and the J segment 9 bases; nucleotides outside the gene matches: 13. Germline lookup yields CDR1 MNHEY and CDR2 SVGAGI. CDR3 loop: CASSSTGTGDVKAFF. The CDR3 region has the DNA TGTGCCAGCAGTTCGACCGGGACAGGTGACGTTAAAGCTTTCTTT.

The rearrangement uses TRBV6-1 and TRBJ2-7; D gene ambiguous. This CDR3 has 13 residues. Trimming stripped 3 bases from V and 0 bases from J, with 6 bases between. The germline V gene encodes CDR1 MNHNS and CDR2 SASEGT. The CDR3 nucleotides read TGTGCCAGCAGTGACGACAACTCCTACGAGCAGTACTTC. Protein sequence: CASSDDNSYEQYF.

This clone was detected only once. One end of the junction fails to match germline, which may point to a read error. The chain recombines TRBV4-2 with TRBJ2-3, with D tentatively TRBD2 (6 bases). Per the germline V gene, CDR1 is LGHNA and CDR2 is YNFKEQ. The CDR3 runs to 14 residues. The CDR3 reads CASRQVGGKVTQYF. In DNA, the CDR3 is TGTGCCAGCAGGCAAGTGGGGGGTAAGGTTACGCAGTATTTT.

CDR3 loop: CASSPRIADGYTF. CDR3 nucleotides: TGCGCCAGCAGCCCAAGGATTGCGGATGGCTACACCTTC. The chain links TRBV4-1 to TRBJ1-2; no firm D call. CDR1 is MGHRA, CDR2 YSYEKL, per germline. Trimming pared 4 bases from V and 6 bases from J, leaving 12 bases between. This CDR3 has 13 amino acids.

This chain joins TRBV30 and TRBJ1-2; the match to TRBD1 covers 9 bases. V dropped 0 bases and J dropped 7; count of bases not matched to a gene: 3. The CDR3 extends over 13 amino acids. Germline values: CDR1 GTSNPN, CDR2 SVGIG (reference sequence). The CDR3 is CAWSVGGQGGYTF. CDR3 nucleotides: TGTGCCTGGAGTGTGGGGGGACAGGGTGGCTACACCTTC.

The rearrangement links TRBV27 to TRBJ2-7, with D possibly TRBD2 on 5 matching bases. Deletions cut 5 bases from V and 2 bases from J, with 10 bases between. CDR1 and CDR2 (germline): MNHEY, SMNVEV (reference sequence). The CDR3 runs 13 residues. This chain's CDR3 is CASSLGAAYEQYF. CDR3 bases: TGTGCCAGCAGTCTGGGAGCTGCCTACGAGCAGTACTTC.

The chain joins TRBV7-6 to TRBJ1-1; TRBD1 might be the D (5 bases). The V gene lost 1 base and the J gene lost 1 base, with 13 bases spanning the gap. The CDR3 spans 16 residues. CDR1 is SGHVS and CDR2 is FNYEAQ in the germline V gene. Written as DNA, the CDR3 is TGTGCCAGCAGCTTAGGACAGCCTCCCAGGAACACTGAAGCTTTCTTT. Protein sequence: CASSLGQPPRNTEAFF.

This clone was recorded once. The chain joins TRBV7-9 to TRBJ1-1; TRBD1 is a possible D gene (6 bases). The germline V and J ends were trimmed by 6 bases and 3 bases, with 11 bases remaining between them. Germline assignment: CDR1 SEHNR and CDR2 FQNEAQ (reference sequence). The CDR3 runs 13 residues. CDR3 DNA: TGTGCCAGCAGGCAGGGGATGGACACTGAAGCTTTCTTT. Its protein product is CASRQGMDTEAFF.

The chain is built from TRBV4-1 and TRBJ1-2; TRBD1 matches at 7 bases. V trimming: 3 bases; J trimming: 5 bases; junction bases outside the gene matches: 12. The length of the CDR3 is 16 residues. Germline values: CDR1 MGHRA, CDR2 YSYEKL. The CDR3 sequence: CASSQDYGQAGYGYTF. The CDR3 region has the DNA TGCGCCAGCAGCCAGGACTATGGACAGGCTGGGTATGGCTACACCTTC.

In DNA form, the CDR3 reads TGCGCCAGCAGCTTGGTTGAACGGGGGGGCCTCAATGAGCAGTTCTTC. It encodes CASSLVERGGLNEQFF. The V and J genes are TRBV5-1 and TRBJ2-1; TRBD2 matches 8 bases. The CDR3 runs 16 residues. Germline trimming cut 0 bases from V and 6 bases from J; bases unmatched to any gene: 8. Germline V gene data show CDR1 as SGHRS and CDR2 as YFSETQ.

This chain links TRBV19 with TRBJ2-1; possible D gene TRBD1, 6 bases. V lost 5 bases and J 5 bases, leaving 16 bases between the germline ends. Germline V CDR1 and CDR2: LNHDA, SQIVND (reference sequence). CDR3 size: 15 residues. The CDR3 is CASSPPGRDNNEQFF. CDR3 coding DNA: TGTGCCAGTAGTCCCCCGGGACGGGACAACAATGAGCAGTTCTTC.

The chain has TRBV19 and TRBJ1-1; D possibly corresponds to TRBD1 (5 bases). Trimming pared 4 bases from V and 4 bases from J, leaving 19 bases between. Per germline, CDR1 LNHDA and CDR2 SQIVND (reference sequence). The CDR3 length is 16 residues. CDR3 loop: CASSKGLPGGSTEAFF. CDR3 in DNA: TGTGCCAGTAGTAAGGGACTTCCGGGCGGGAGCACTGAAGCTTTCTTT.

The chain recombines TRBV6-4 with TRBJ1-2; D is uncertain. Germline V gives CDR1 MRHNA, CDR2 SNTAGT. The V and J ends lost 0 bases and 8 bases respectively, with 10 bases between them. CDR3 length: 13 residues. Here the CDR3 reads CASSDSTRGGYTF. CDR3 DNA sequence: TGTGCCAGCAGTGACTCCACACGGGGAGGCTACACCTTC.

This clone was seen a few times. The chain links TRBV6-5 to TRBJ1-2, with unresolved D. The CDR3 totals 13 residues. V lost 6 bases and J lost 5, with 13 bases in between. Per germline, CDR1 MNHEY and CDR2 SVGAGI. The CDR3 is CASSRDKLYGYTF. In DNA form, the CDR3 reads TGTGCCAGCAGCCGCGACAAGCTTTATGGCTACACCTTC.

This chain uses TRBV5-1 with TRBJ2-3; maybe TRBD1 (6 bases). The V end lost 2 bases, the J end lost 4 bases, and 14 bases lay between the germline ends. Germline values: CDR1 SGHRS, CDR2 YFSETQ. This CDR3 is built from 15 residues. The CDR3 DNA reads TGCGCCAGCAGCTTTTCCGGGACAACCCCAGATACGCAGTATTTT. Protein product: CASSFSGTTPDTQYF.

This clone was seen once. V and J are TRBV29-1 and TRBJ2-3; perhaps TRBD1 as D (6 bases). The V end was cut by 6 bases, the J end by 2 bases, with 6 bases between. Per the germline V gene, CDR1 is SQVTM and CDR2 is ANQGSEA. The CDR3 consists of 11 residues. The CDR3 reads CSVGATDTQYF. CDR3 DNA: TGCAGCGTGGGGGCCACAGATACGCAGTATTTT.

The rearrangement joins TRBV30 to TRBJ1-2; D may be TRBD1 (6 bases). The germline V gene encodes CDR1 GTSNPN and CDR2 SVGIG (reference sequence). The CDR3 has 13 residues. V lost 0 bases and J lost 8, with 13 bases in between. The CDR3 region has the DNA TGTGCCTGGAGTGTACGACAGGATAGCGGCTACACCTTC. Amino acids: CAWSVRQDSGYTF.

The chain recombines TRBV19 with TRBJ1-1; D gene unclear. Germline values: CDR1 LNHDA, CDR2 SQIVND (reference sequence). This CDR3 region has 12 residues. Trimming shortened V by 3 bases and J by 3 bases, and 5 bases separated the two germline ends. The CDR3 nucleotides read TGTGCCAGTAGTATCCCTTACACTGAAGCTTTCTTT. Its translation is CASSIPYTEAFF.

J is TRBJ1-1 and V is TRBV2; 9 bases map to TRBD1. The CDR3 covers 15 residues. CDR1 SNHLY and CDR2 FYNNEI come from the germline V gene. V trimming: 6 bases; J trimming: 5 bases; junction bases outside the gene matches: 10. This CDR3 reads CASRTQGAGGTEAFF. The CDR3 DNA follows: TGTGCCAGCAGGACACAGGGGGCCGGAGGGACTGAAGCTTTCTTT. The full variable domain, with the rest looked up from reference TRBV2 and TRBJ1-1, is EPEVTQTPSHQVTQMGQEVILRCVPISNHLYFYWYRQILGQKVEFLVSFYNNEISEKSEIFDDQFSVERPDGSNFTLKIRSTKLEDSAMYFCASRTQGAGGTEAFFGQGTRLTVV.

The chain links TRBV6-5 to TRBJ1-1; perhaps TRBD1 as D (5 bases). The V end was cut by 5 bases, the J end by 4 bases, with 17 bases between. This CDR3 has 15 residues. The V gene's germline CDR1 is MNHEY and CDR2 SVGAGI. The chain's CDR3 is CASSALVGGATEAFF. The CDR3 DNA is TGTGCCAGCAGTGCCCTTGTGGGAGGGGCCACTGAAGCTTTCTTT.

The gene calls are TRBV9 and TRBJ1-4; no clear D. Germline V gives CDR1 SGDLS, CDR2 YYNGEE. V was cut by 4 bases and J by 0 bases, with 13 bases left in between. The length of the CDR3 is 16 residues. CDR3 sequence reads: CASSPRVSPTNEKLFF. The CDR3 nucleotides are TGTGCCAGCAGCCCGCGGGTGAGCCCAACTAATGAAAAACTGTTTTTT.

Notes on this clone: Mismatch with germline at one junction end may stem from a read error. The chain links TRBV19 to TRBJ2-2; maybe TRBD1 (5 bases). This CDR3 region has 14 residues. CDR1 and CDR2 from the germline V gene are LNHDA and SQIVND (reference sequence). CDR3 coding DNA: TGTGCTAGTAGATTTCTTCCAGGGACCGGGGAGCTGTTTTTT. It is translated as CASRFLPGTGELFF.

The genes are TRBV4-2 and TRBJ2-2; D gene ambiguous. V was trimmed by 0 bases and J by 7 bases, leaving 15 bases between them. The CDR3 contains 16 residues. CDR1 and CDR2 (germline): LGHNA, YNFKEQ. The CDR3 region has the DNA TGTGCCAGCAGCCAAGATCAACGGGTGAATATCGGGGAGCTGTTTTTT. This translates into CASSQDQRVNIGELFF.